Below are 8 T cell receptor beta chains sequenced from a single sample in a study of regulatory T cells in long-lasting Graves disease. Libraries of TCR beta came from iRepertoire HTBI primers plus Arm-PCR of CDR3 regions. TCRdb re-analysed the multiplex PCR reads in MiXCR, keeping a single row per CDR3 protein. The sample comprises fewer than 550,000 distinct CDR3 sequences, approximately 16% of which are singletons, and about 25% rests with the top ten. As for time point: newly diagnosed GD, antithyroid drugs for less than 3 months. PBMC-derived RNA was used for the TCR library. These data also formed part of another study, on T cells in Graves' hyperthyroidism and ophthalmopathy.

The material sequenced was peripheral blood mononuclear cells (PBMCs), taken at new diagnosis, from a patient treated with antithyroid drugs. The receptors were sampled from a woman between 18 and 30 years old with Graves disease.

The genes are TRBV20-1 and TRBJ2-1, with D perhaps matching TRBD2 (5 bases). The V end lost 3 bases, the J end lost 6 bases, and 15 bases lay between the germline ends. The CDR3 covers 14 residues. Germline V gene lookup returns CDR1 DFQATT and CDR2 SNEGSKA (reference sequence). In DNA form, the CDR3 reads TGCAGTGCTAGGACCCAACGGGGAATCAATGAGCAGTTCTTC. It translates to CSARTQRGINEQFF.

This clonotype was seen at least ten times. The rearrangement links TRBV6-1 to TRBJ2-7, with TRBD1 matching 10 bases. The J segment lost 4 bases and the V segment lost 6 bases, leaving 9 bases of the junction unmatched. CDR1 MNHNS and CDR2 SASEGT come from the germline V gene. The CDR3 runs to 15 residues. CDR3 nucleotide sequence: TGTGCCAGCAGCCTGGGACAGGGGAGAGGGTACGAGCAGTACTTC. Translating it yields CASSLGQGRGYEQYF.

This clonotype was recorded a few times. The V and J genes are TRBV7-3 and TRBJ1-2; TRBD1 matches 7 bases. The CDR3 contains 14 residues. The V segment lost 3 bases and the J segment 2 bases; nucleotides outside the gene matches: 3. Germline assignment: CDR1 SGHTA and CDR2 FQGTGA. CDR3 sequence reads: CASSFGRGNYGYTF. In nucleotides, the CDR3 is TGTGCCAGCAGCTTCGGCAGGGGGAACTATGGCTACACCTTC.

J is TRBJ2-1 and V is TRBV29-1; the match to TRBD2 covers 14 bases. The assigned J gene may be wrong: the sequence end matches TRBJ2-5 better. Per the germline V gene, CDR1 is SQVTM and CDR2 is ANQGSEA. The CDR3 length is 15 residues. The CDR3 coding sequence is TGCAGCATTCCTGGGACTAGCGGGAGATTGGAGACCCAGTACTTC. Amino acids: CSIPGTSGRLETQYF.

This clonotype was counted many times. V and J are TRBV2 and TRBJ1-2; the D is unclear. Between the trimmed V and J ends, which lost 0 bases and 4 bases, there was a span of 12 bases. Germline V lookup: CDR1 SNHLY, CDR2 FYNNEI. The CDR3 is 15 amino acids. The CDR3 DNA reads TGTGCCAGCAGTGAAGCGCTTGCAGGAGTCTATGGCTACACCTTC. It codes for CASSEALAGVYGYTF.

This clonotype was recorded many times. The chain links TRBV20-1 to TRBJ1-1, with a possible D match to TRBD1 (5 bases). CDR1 DFQATT and CDR2 SNEGSKA come from the germline V gene (reference sequence). V gave up 5 bases and J gave up 1 base, with 11 bases separating them. The CDR3 loop spans 13 amino acids. The CDR3 DNA reads as TGCAGTGCTCTGACAGTAAGGAACACTGAAGCTTTCTTT. Translating gives CSALTVRNTEAFF.

Notes on this clonotype: A much larger clone differs by one base, so this may be a read error. The chain links TRBV4-3 to TRBJ2-5; D is ambiguous. This CDR3 has 13 amino acids. The germline V and J ends were trimmed by 0 bases and 11 bases, with 13 bases remaining between them. The germline CDR1 and CDR2 sequences are LGHNA and YSLEER. CDR3 sequence: CASSQEGYNEQYF. CDR3 in DNA: TGCGCCAGCAGCCAAGAGGGGTACAATGAGCAGTACTTC.

This sequence joins TRBV28 and TRBJ1-4, with D unclear. The CDR3 consists of 15 residues. CDR1 and CDR2 from the germline V gene are MDHEN and SYDVKM. Trimming removed 4 bases from V and 3 bases from J, with 12 bases in between. This CDR3 is CASSYPNRPNEKLFF. The CDR3 bases are TGTGCCAGCAGTTACCCGAACAGACCTAATGAAAAACTGTTTTTT.